Below, one T cell receptor (beta chain) is given with its context. The antigen remains undetermined. The data originate from a study of shared clonotypes between healthy human individuals. In the study overall: A donor's plate count was three for CD4 naive and three for CD4 memory; CD8 naive had two and CD8 memory one.

Study outcomes and limitations: Expectations were that clonotype sharing among donors would be affected by sequencing depth. A reduction in generation probabilities was seen for non-shared clonotypes relative to those shared by all four donors.

CDR1 and CDR2 (germline): SGHAT, FQNNGV. This CDR3 contains 18 residues. V dropped 2 bases and J dropped 2; count of bases not matched to a gene: 13. In the sorted-subset replicate PCRs, about 200 ng DNA, around 32,000 T cell genomes, was used. Assay used: immunoSEQ multiplex PCR; TCRdb lists only in-frame clones, some missing. The sample holds over a million clones, approximately 98.5% seen once. The sequencing sample was made of naive CD4+ T cells sorted from blood. Regarding subset: CD45RA+ positively selected. This receptor was obtained from a man aged 25-45 years in good health. The rearrangement uses TRBV11-2 and TRBJ2-3; 7 bases align to TRBD2. CDR3 sequence reads: CASSLSDWSSGLTDTQYF. The DNA of the CDR3 is TGTGCCAGCAGCTTATCAGACTGGTCTAGCGGCCTCACAGATACGCAGTATTTT.